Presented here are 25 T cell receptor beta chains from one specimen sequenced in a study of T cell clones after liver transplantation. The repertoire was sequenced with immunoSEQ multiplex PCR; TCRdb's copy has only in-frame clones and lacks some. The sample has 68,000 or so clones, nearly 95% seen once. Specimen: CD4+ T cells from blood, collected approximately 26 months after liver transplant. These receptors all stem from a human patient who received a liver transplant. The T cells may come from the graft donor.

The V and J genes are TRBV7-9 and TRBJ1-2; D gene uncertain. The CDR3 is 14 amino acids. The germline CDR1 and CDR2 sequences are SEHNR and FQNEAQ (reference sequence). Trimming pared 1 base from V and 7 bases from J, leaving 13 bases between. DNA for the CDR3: TGTGCCAGCAGCTTAGAGGCCCGCCGTGGTGGCTACACCTTC. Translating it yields CASSLEARRGGYTF.

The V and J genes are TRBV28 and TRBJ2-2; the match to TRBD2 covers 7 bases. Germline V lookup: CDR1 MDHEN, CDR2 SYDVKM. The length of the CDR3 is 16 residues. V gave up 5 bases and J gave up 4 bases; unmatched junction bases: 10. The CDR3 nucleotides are TGTGCCAGCAGTCCGGGGCACTCGGGGGGCACCGGGGAGCTGTTTTTT. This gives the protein CASSPGHSGGTGELFF.

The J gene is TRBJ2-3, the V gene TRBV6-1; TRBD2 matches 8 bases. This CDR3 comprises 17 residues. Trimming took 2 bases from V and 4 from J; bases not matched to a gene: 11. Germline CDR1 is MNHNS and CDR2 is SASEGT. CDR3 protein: CASSEIGGSGISDTQYF. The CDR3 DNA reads TGTGCCAGCAGTGAAATCGGAGGTAGCGGGATATCAGATACGCAGTATTTT.

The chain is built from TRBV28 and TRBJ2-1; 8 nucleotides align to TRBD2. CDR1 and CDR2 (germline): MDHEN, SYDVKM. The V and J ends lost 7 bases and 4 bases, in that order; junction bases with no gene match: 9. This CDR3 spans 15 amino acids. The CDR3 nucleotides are TGTGCCAGCATGGGGGGCGGGAGGCGTTACAATGAGCAGTTCTTC. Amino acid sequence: CASMGGGRRYNEQFF.

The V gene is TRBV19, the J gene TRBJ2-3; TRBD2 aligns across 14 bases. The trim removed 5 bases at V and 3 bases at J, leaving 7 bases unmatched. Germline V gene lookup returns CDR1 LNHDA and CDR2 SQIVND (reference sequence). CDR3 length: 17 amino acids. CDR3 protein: CASSPNRLAGGTDTQYF. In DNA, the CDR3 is TGTGCCAGTAGTCCAAATCGACTAGCGGGAGGGACAGATACGCAGTATTTT.

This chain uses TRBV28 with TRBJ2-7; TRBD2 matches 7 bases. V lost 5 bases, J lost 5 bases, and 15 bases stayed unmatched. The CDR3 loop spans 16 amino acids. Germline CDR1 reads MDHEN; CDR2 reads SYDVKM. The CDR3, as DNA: TGTGCCAGCAGTACTGACCGGGACTATTTCCCTAACGAGCAGTACTTC. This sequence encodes CASSTDRDYFPNEQYF.

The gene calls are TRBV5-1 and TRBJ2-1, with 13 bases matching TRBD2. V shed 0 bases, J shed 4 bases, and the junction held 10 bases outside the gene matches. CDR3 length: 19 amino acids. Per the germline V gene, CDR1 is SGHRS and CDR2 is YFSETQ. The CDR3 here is CASSLGTSGSLNGYNEQFF. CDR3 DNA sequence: TGCGCCAGCAGCTTGGGGACTAGCGGGAGCCTCAACGGTTACAATGAGCAGTTCTTC.

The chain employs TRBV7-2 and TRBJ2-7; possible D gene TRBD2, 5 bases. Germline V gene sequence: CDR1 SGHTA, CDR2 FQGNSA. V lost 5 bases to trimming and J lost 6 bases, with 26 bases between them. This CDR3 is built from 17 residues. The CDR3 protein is CASSTQGPGFGVPEQYF. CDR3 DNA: TGTGCCAGCAGCACACAAGGTCCGGGATTTGGGGTCCCCGAGCAGTACTTC.

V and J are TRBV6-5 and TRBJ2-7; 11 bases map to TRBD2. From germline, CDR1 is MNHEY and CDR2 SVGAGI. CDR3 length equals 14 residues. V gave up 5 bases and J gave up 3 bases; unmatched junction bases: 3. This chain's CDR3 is CASSPTSGIYEQYF. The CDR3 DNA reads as TGTGCCAGCAGTCCGACTAGCGGGATCTACGAGCAGTACTTC.

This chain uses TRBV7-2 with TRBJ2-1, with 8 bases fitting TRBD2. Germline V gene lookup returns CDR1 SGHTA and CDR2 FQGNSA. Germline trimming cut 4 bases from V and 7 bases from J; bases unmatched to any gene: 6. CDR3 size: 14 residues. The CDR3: CASSYGTRLNEQFF. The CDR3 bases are TGTGCCAGCAGCTACGGGACTAGACTTAATGAGCAGTTCTTC.

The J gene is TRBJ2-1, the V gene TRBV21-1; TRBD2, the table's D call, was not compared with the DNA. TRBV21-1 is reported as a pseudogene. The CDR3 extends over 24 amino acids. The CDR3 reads CASSKALYHLIPRCYRETNNEQFF. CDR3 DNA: TGTGCCAGCAGCAAAGCACTATACCACCTTATCCCACGGTGTTATCGGGAGACTAACAATGAGCAGTTCTTC.

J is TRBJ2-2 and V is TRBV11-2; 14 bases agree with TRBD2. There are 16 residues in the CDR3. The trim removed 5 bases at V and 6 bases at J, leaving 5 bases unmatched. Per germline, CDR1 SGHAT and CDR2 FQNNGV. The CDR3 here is CASSPGLAGVAGELFF. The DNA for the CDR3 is TGTGCCAGCAGCCCGGGACTAGCGGGAGTGGCCGGGGAGCTGTTTTTT.

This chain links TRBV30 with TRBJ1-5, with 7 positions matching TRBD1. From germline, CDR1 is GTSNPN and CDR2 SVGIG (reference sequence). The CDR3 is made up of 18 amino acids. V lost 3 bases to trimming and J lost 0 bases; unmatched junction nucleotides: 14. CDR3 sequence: CAWSPDRVGGYSNQPQHF. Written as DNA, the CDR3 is TGTGCCTGGAGCCCCGACAGGGTCGGTGGCTATAGCAATCAGCCCCAGCATTTT.

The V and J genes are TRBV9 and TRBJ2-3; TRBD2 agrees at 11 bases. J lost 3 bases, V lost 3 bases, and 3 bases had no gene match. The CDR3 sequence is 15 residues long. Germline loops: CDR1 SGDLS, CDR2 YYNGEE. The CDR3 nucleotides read TGTGCCAGCAGCGGAACTAGCGGGAGTACAGATACGCAGTATTTT. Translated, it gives CASSGTSGSTDTQYF.

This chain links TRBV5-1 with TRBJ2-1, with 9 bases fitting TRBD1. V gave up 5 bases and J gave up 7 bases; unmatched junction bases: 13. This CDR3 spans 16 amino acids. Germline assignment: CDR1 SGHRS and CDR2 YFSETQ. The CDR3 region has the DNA TGCGCCAGCAGTTTCGGTCCCGGGACAGGGTTGAATGAGCAGTTCTTC. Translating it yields CASSFGPGTGLNEQFF.

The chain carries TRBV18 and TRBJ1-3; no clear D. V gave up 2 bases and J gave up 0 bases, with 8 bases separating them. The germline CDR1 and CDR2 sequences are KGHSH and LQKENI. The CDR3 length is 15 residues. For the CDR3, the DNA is TGTGCCAGCTCACCATCCGACAACTCTGGAAACACCATATATTTT. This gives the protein CASSPSDNSGNTIYF.

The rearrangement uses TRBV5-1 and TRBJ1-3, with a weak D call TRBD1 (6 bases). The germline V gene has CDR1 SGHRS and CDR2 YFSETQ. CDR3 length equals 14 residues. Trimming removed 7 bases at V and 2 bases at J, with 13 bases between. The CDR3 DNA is TGCGCCAGCCAACCTCAGGGGACTGGAAACACCATATATTTT. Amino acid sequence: CASQPQGTGNTIYF.

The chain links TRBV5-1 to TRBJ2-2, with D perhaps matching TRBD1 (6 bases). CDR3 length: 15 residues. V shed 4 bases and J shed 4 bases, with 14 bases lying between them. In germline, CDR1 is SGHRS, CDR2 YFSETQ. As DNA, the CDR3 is TGCGCCAGCAGCCAACAACAGACAGGCACCGGGGAGCTGTTTTTT. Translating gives CASSQQQTGTGELFF.

CDR3 residues: CASSRPGFAYEQYF. CDR3 nucleotide sequence: TGTGCCAGCAGTCGCCCAGGGTTTGCCTACGAGCAGTACTTC. The chain carries TRBV28 and TRBJ2-7; D is possibly TRBD1 (5 bases). Trimming removed 5 bases at V and 2 bases at J, with 13 bases between. Germline CDR1 is MDHEN and CDR2 is SYDVKM. This CDR3 has 14 residues.

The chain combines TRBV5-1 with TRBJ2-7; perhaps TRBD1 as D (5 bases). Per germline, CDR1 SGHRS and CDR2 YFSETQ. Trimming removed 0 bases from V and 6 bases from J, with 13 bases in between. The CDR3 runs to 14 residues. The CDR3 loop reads CASSLEGRKSEQYF. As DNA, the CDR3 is TGCGCCAGCAGCTTGGAGGGGCGAAAGAGCGAGCAGTACTTC.

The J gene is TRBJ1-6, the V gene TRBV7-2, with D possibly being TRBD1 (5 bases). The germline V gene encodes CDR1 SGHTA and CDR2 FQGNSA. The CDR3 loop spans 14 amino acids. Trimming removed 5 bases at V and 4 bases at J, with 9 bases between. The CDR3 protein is CASSPQGYNSPLHF. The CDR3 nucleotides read TGTGCCAGCAGCCCTCAGGGTTATAATTCACCCCTCCACTTT.

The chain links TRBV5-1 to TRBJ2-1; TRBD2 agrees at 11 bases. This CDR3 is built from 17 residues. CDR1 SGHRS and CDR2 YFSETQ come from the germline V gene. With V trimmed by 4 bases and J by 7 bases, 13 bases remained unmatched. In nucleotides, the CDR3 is TGCGCCAGCAGCCCCATGACTAGCGGGAACTCTAGGAATGAGCAGTTCTTC. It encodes CASSPMTSGNSRNEQFF.

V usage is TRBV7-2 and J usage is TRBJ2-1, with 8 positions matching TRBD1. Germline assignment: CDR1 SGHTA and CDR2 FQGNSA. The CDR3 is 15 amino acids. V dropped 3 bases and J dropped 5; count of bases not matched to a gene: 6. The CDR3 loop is CASSFDRGINNEQFF. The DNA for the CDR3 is TGTGCCAGCAGCTTCGACAGGGGAATTAACAATGAGCAGTTCTTC.

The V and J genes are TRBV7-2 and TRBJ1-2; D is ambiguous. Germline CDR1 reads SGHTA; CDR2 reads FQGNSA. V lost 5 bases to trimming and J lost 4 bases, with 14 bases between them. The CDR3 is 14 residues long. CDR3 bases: TGTGCCAGCAGCCCCCCGGATCTGCGCTATGGCTACACCTTC. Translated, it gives CASSPPDLRYGYTF.

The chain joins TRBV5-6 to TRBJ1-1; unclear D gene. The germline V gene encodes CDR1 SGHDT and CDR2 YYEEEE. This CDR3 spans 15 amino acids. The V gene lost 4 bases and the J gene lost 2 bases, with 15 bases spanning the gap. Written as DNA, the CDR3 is TGTGCCAGCAGCGCCGTTCCGCGTGCTAACACTGAAGCTTTCTTT. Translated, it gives CASSAVPRANTEAFF.